This T cell receptor (beta chain) comes out of a study of T cells in tuberculosis. Broader study findings: Active tuberculosis cases were adults; controls were adolescents.

About this clone: The antigen remains undetermined.

Generated by immunoSEQ multiplex PCR, the TCRdb table keeps only in-frame clones and is missing some. This sample has 37,000 or so clones, with about 94% found just once. CDR1 SGHVS and CDR2 FQNEAQ come from the germline V gene. The CDR3 covers 16 residues. Trimming stripped 5 bases from V and 2 bases from J, with 18 bases between. The sequenced material came from PBMCs. J is TRBJ1-1 and V is TRBV7-8; TRBD1 might be the D (6 bases). The receptor comes from a donor aged 10 to 29 with latent tuberculosis or without tuberculosis infection. Some clones in this sample may be carry-over from other donors' samples. DNA of the CDR3: TGTGCCAGCAGCCTAAGGGGGTTGGGATCCAACACTGAAGCTTTCTTT. Translating it yields CASSLRGLGSNTEAFF.